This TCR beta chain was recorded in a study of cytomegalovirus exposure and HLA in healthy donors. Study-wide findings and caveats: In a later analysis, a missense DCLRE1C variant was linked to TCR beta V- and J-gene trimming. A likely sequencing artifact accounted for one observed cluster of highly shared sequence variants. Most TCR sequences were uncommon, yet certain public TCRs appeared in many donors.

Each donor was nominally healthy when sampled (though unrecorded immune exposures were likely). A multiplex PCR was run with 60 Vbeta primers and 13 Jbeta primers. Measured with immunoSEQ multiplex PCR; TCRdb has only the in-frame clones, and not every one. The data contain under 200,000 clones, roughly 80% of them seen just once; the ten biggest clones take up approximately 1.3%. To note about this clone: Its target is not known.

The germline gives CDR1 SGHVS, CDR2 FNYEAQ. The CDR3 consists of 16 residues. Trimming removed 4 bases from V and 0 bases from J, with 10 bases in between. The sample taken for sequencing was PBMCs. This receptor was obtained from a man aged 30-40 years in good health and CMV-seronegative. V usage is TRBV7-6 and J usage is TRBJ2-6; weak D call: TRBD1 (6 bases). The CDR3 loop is CASSSSTGSGANVLTF. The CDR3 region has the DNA TGTGCCAGCAGCTCCTCGACAGGCTCTGGGGCCAACGTCCTGACTTTC.